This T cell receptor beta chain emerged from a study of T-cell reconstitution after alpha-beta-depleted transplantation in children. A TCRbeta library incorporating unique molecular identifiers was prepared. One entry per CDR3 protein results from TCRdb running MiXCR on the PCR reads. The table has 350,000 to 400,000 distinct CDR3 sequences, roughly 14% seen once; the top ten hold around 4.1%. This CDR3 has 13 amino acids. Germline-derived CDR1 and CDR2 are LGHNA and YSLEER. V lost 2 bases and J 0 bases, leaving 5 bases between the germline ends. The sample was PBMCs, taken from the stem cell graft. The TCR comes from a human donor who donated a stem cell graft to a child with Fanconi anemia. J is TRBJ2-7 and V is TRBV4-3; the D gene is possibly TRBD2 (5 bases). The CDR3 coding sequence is TGCGCCAGCAGCCAAAGCGGCTCCTACGAGCAGTACTTC. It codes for CASSQSGSYEQYF.